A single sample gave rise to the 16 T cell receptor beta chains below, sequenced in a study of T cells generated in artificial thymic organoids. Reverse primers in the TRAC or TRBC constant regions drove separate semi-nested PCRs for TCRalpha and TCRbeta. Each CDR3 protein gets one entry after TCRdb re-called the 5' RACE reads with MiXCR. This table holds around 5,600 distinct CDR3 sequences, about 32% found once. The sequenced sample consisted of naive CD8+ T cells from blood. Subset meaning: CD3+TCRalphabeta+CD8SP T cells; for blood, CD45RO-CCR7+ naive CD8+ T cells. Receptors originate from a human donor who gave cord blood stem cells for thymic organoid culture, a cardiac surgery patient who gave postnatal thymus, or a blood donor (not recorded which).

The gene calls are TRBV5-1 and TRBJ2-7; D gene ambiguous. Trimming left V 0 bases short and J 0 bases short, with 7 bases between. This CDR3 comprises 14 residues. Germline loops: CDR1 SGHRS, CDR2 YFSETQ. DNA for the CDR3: TGCGCCAGCAGCTTGGTTTACAACTCCTACGAGCAGTACTTC. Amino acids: CASSLVYNSYEQYF.

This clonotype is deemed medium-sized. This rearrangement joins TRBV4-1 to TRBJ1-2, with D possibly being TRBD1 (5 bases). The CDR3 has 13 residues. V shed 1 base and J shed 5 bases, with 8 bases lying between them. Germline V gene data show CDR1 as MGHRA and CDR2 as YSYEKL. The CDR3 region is CASSQVTAYGYTF. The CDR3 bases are TGCGCCAGCAGCCAAGTGACAGCTTATGGCTACACCTTC.

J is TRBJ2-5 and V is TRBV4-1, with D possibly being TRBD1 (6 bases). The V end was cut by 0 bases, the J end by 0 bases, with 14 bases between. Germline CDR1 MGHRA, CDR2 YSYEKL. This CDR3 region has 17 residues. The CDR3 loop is CASSQDFLDSYQETQYF. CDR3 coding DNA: TGCGCCAGCAGCCAAGATTTCTTGGACAGCTACCAAGAGACCCAGTACTTC.

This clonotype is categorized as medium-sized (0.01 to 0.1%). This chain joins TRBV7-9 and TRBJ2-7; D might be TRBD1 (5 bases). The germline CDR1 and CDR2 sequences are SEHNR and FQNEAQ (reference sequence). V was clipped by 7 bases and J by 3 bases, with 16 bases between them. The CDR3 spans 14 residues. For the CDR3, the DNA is TGTGCCAGCACCCCCTGGGGCGACGGCTACGAGCAGTACTTC. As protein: CASTPWGDGYEQYF.

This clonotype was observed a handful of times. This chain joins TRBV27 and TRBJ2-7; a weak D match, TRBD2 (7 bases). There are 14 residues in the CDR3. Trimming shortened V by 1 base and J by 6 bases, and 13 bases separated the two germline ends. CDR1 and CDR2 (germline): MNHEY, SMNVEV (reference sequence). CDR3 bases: TGTGCCAGCAGTTTATATTGGGGGGGCCTCGAGCAGTACTTC. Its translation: CASSLYWGGLEQYF.

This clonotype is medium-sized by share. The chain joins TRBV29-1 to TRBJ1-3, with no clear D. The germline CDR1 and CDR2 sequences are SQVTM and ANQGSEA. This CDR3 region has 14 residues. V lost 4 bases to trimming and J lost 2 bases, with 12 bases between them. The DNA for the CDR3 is TGCAGCGTTGTGGGAAGGACTACTGGAAACACCATATATTTT. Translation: CSVVGRTTGNTIYF.

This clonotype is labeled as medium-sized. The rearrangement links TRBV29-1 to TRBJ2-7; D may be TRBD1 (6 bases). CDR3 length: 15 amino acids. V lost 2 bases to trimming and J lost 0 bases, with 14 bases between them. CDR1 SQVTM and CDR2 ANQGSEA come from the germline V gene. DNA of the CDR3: TGCAGCGTTGAATGGGCAGGGGCCCACTCCTACGAGCAGTACTTC. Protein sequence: CSVEWAGAHSYEQYF.

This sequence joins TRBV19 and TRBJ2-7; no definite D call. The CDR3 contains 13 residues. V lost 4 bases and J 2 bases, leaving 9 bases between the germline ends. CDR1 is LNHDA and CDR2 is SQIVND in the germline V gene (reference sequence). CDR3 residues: CASSTGLTYEQYF. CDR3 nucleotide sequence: TGTGCCAGTAGTACGGGTCTTACCTACGAGCAGTACTTC.

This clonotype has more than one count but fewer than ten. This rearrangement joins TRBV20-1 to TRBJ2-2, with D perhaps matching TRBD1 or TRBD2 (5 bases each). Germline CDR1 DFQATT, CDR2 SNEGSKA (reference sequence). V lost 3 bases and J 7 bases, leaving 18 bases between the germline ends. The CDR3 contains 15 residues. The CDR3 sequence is CSASRYGTDNGELFF. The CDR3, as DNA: TGCAGTGCTAGCCGATATGGGACGGACAACGGGGAGCTGTTTTTT.

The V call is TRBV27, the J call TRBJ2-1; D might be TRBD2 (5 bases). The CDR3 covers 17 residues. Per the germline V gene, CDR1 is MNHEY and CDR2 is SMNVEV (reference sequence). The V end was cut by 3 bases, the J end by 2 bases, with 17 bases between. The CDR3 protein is CASSFIASPTPYNEQFF. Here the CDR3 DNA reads TGTGCCAGCAGTTTTATAGCTAGCCCTACCCCCTACAATGAGCAGTTCTTC.

The CDR3 protein is CASSPGLSAPYSYEQYF. The CDR3 bases are TGCGCCAGCAGCCCCGGACTAAGCGCGCCATACTCCTACGAGCAGTACTTC. The chain has TRBV5-1 and TRBJ2-7; D is possibly TRBD2 (6 bases). Per germline, CDR1 SGHRS and CDR2 YFSETQ. The CDR3 consists of 17 residues. Trimming left V 4 bases short and J 0 bases short, with 20 bases between.

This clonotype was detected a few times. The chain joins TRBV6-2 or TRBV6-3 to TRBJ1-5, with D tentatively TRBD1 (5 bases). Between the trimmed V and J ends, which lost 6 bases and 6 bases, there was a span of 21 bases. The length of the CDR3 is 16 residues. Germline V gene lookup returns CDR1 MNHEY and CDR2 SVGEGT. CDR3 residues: CASRAIPGRGSQPQHF. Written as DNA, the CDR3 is TGTGCCAGCAGGGCCATACCGGGACGGGGGTCTCAGCCCCAGCATTTT.

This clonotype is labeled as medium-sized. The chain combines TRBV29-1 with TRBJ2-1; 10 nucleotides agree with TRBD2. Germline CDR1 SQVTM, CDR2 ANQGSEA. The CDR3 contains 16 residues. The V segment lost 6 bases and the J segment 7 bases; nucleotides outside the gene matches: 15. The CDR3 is CSVAGGPDRDYNEQFF. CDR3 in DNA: TGCAGCGTAGCGGGAGGGCCTGACCGGGACTATAATGAGCAGTTCTTC.

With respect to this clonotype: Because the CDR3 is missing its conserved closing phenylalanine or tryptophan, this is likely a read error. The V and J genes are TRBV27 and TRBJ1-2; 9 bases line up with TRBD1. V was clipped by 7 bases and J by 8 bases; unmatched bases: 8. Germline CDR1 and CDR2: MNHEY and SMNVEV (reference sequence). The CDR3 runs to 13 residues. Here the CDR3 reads CASTVTGGDGYTL. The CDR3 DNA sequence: TGTGCCAGCACCGTAACAGGGGGCGACGGCTACACCCTC.

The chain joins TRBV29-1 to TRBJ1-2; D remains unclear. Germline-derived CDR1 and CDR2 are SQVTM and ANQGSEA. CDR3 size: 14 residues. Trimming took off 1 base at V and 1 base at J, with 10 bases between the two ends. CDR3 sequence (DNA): TGCAGCGTTGAAGTTCTGGGCCGTAACTATGGCTACACCTTC. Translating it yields CSVEVLGRNYGYTF.

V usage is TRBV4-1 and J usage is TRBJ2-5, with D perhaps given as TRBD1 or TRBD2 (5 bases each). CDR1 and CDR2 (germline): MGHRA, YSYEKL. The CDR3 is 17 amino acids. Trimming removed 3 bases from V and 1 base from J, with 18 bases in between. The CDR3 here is CASSHRSGTFRQETQYF. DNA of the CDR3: TGCGCCAGCAGCCACCGCTCGGGGACCTTCCGCCAAGAGACCCAGTACTTC.